This T cell receptor (beta chain) stems from a study of regulatory T cells in long-lasting Graves disease (dated by TCRdb to the early 2020s). Broadly, across the study: Newly diagnosed Graves' disease patients had taken antithyroid drugs for less than 3 months. This study used TCR sequencing and RNA sequencing of peripheral blood to compare persistent Graves' disease patients against newly diagnosed Graves' disease patients. The study took place in China and was registered as a clinical trial. A total of 33 samples underwent TCR sequencing: about 13 from persistent and roughly 20 from newly diagnosed Graves' disease patients.

This clonotype was seen ten or more times. Its cognate antigen has yet to be identified. No much larger clonotype is one base removed from it; base qualities were not supplied. The label giving this sample's time point can be read as: newly diagnosed GD, antithyroid drugs for less than 3 months. For both TCR sequencing and RNA sequencing, RNA was extracted from PBMCs using TRIzol. The diagnosis of Graves' disease was made according to American Thyroid Association guidelines. Patients for the study were recruited at an endocrinology department in Xi'an, China. Each patient gave 9 to 10 milliliters of peripheral blood, collected in an EDTA anticoagulant tube. Ficoll Paque Plus density gradient separation was used to isolate PBMCs, and no further T cell sorting was performed. An Agilent 2100 Bioanalyzer and agarose gel were used to check RNA quality, while a NanoDrop 2000 measured RNA concentration. What the research found in general, with its limitations: Peripheral blood alone was examined, since thyroid tissue, which constituted the primary lesion, could not be accessed. Compared with newly diagnosed patients, persistent Graves' disease patients had lower TCR Shannon entropy and fewer highly expanded clones, which suggests clonal expansion. Persistent disease showed preferential use of TRBV28, TRBJ1-2 and TRBJ2-5, whereas newly diagnosed disease favored TRBV20-1 and TRBJ2-1. Sequencing and analysis were limited to the TCR beta chain. Persistent patients shared more public clonotypes among themselves (around 3,000) than newly diagnosed patients did (about 970). The authors noted that the small sample size was a limitation that may lower accuracy.

Libraries were prepared through multiplex PCR. For sequencing, an Illumina HiSeq 4000 was employed. CDR3 regions were amplified by Arm-PCR with iRepertoire HTBI primers to construct TCR beta libraries. Gel purification was performed on PCR products prior to sequencing. In the source study's methods: A total of 62 TRBV and 14 TRBJ segments were identified across samples and were used for gene usage analysis of CDR3 amino acid clonotypes. COPE and FqMerger were used to merge filtered high-quality paired reads into contigs. BLAST was used to align contigs to IMGT TRBV, TRBD and TRBJ reference genes, with CDR3 defined following IMGT. Clonotypes above 0.1% frequency were classified as highly expanded clones. Shannon entropy was used to measure repertoire diversity, and the Gini coefficient was used to measure V-J evenness. Public clonotypes were defined as clonotypes shared by more than one individual. The public sequencing data were trimmed at Q25 with fastp and processed into clonotypes with MiXCR by TCRdb, which kept only in-frame beta chains. Duplicate CDR3 protein sequences are folded into a single record with the most common DNA and genes. TCRdb's processing, not the study's, gives the V and J calls here. Counted in this sample were over 400,000 distinct CDR3 sequences; 14% of them appeared once. Of the sample, about 15% is held by the ten largest clones.

CDR1 and CDR2, per the germline V gene, are SGHRS and YFSETQ. The germline V end is reduced by 5 bases and the J end by 5 bases; junction bases left unmatched: 7. Inclusive of the bounding cysteine and phenylalanine, the CDR3 is 15 residues long. Here the CDR3 DNA is all that survives: 45 bases in frame from base 1. The same specimen was also included in a second study, on T cells in Graves' hyperthyroidism and ophthalmopathy. As that second study puts it: Stable Graves' hyperthyroidism was defined as the absence of progression to ophthalmopathy over 18 months of follow-up. Hyperthyroidism patients were newly diagnosed, had a disease duration of under 2 months, and were aged 18 to 65 years. Any patient with an uncontrolled infection, another autoimmune disease, pregnancy or lactation was excluded. Diagnoses were based on clinical symptoms, serum thyroxine and TRAb, thyroid ultrasound and orbital computed tomography. For the first round of RT-PCR on the TCR CDR3, the HTBI primer set was used together with the Qiagen OneStep RT-PCR kit. Most expanded thyroid clonotypes (frequency above 0.001) were also detected in blood, suggesting blood repertoires may reflect thyroid immune responses. Ophthalmopathy was separated from stable hyperthyroidism by a 13 V-J signature model, with over 85% sensitivity and just over 81% specificity obtained in cross-validation and 80%/75% obtained in testing. In validation, the model predicted progression to ophthalmopathy with 55% to 71% sensitivity and about 72% specificity, a median of about 6.7 months before onset. TCR V-J signatures able to tell the groups apart were searched for in a discovery cohort of 90 to 100 patients, of whom more than 40 had Graves' ophthalmopathy and about 55 had stable Graves' hyperthyroidism. Prospective prediction of ophthalmopathy was tested in an independent validation cohort consisting of under 20 hyperthyroidism patients and around 17 patients who later progressed to ophthalmopathy. The 100 discovery patients were randomly split 7:3 into training and test sets. In six Graves' hyperthyroidism patients, the study also compared T-cell repertoires from thyroid tissue with T-cell repertoires from blood. After blood sampling, hyperthyroidism patients were treated with methimazole at a starting dose of 30 mg daily, and ophthalmopathy patients were treated with high-dose intravenous methylprednisolone. Libraries were constructed in a second round of multiplex PCR, after which size selection and purification were carried out. Libraries were sequenced paired-end with 100 bp reads on an Illumina HiSeq2000. SOAPnuke was used to process the raw data, removing reads that contained adapters or uncalled bases, had a mean Phred below 15, or lacked an exact match to the constant primer or identifier. High-quality paired reads were merged using COPE v1.2.5, and each unique nucleotide sequence was defined as a clonotype. MiTCR v1.1 was used to align clonotypes to the IMGT TRBV, TRBD and TRBJ reference segments. The analysis included only V-J combinations with a frequency above 0.0001, which together covered around 99% of the repertoires. A TCS score was defined as the ratio between F50 (clonal expansion) and ExV (chaos), using BLOSUM62-based TCRdist between CDR3 peptides within each V-J. Welch's t-statistics and random forest reduced 500 to 650 V-J features to 10 to 15, which were used in a naive Bayes classifier (R e1071). No statistical method was used to set the sample size in advance, and investigators knew the group allocation. TCR Vbeta CDR3 sequencing of approximately 140 peripheral blood samples (approximately 44 ophthalmopathy, over 70 hyperthyroidism and some 17 progressor patients) is reported in the paper.

The sequencing here drew on peripheral blood mononuclear cells (PBMCs), taken at new diagnosis, from a patient treated with antithyroid drugs. The rearranged chain carries TRBV5-1 and TRBJ2-7, with 13 middle bases fitting TRBD2. The receptor comes from a woman in her forties or fifties with Graves disease. Donor details come from another sample of the same person, matched by shared clones. Here the CDR3 is given as CASRSLAGGLHEQYF. The DNA sequence is as follows: TGCGCCAGCAGATCACTAGCGGGAGGGCTCCACGAGCAGTACTTC.